This TCR beta chain was sequenced in a study of T cell changes during pregnancy in multiple sclerosis. This CDR3 spans 16 amino acids. V shed 8 bases and J shed 2 bases, with 21 bases lying between them. The V gene's germline CDR1 is MNHEY and CDR2 SMNVEV (reference sequence). The data were produced by immunoSEQ multiplex PCR, yet TCRdb's version contains in-frame clones alone and is incomplete. The repertoire consists of more than 25,000 clones, with approximately 90% occurring once and the leading ten covering roughly 10%. This sequence originates from a female donor with multiple sclerosis, enrolled in a pregnancy study. This chain joins TRBV27 and TRBJ2-5, with D possibly TRBD2 on 6 matching bases. The specimen comprised CD8+ T cells from peripheral blood mononuclear cells, sampled in the third trimester of pregnancy. The CDR3 sequence: CASAPSSGDLQETQYF. For the CDR3, the DNA is TGTGCCAGCGCCCCTTCCTCGGGGGACTTACAAGAGACCCAGTACTTC.